One and the same sample provided the 5 T cell receptor beta chains below, sequenced in a study of OX40 agonist ivuxolimab in advanced cancers. Assay used: immunoSEQ multiplex PCR; TCRdb lists only in-frame clones, some missing. Among tens of thousands of clones listed, around 90% were seen once. The material was CD4+ or CD8+ T cells sorted from blood, obtained in a trial of the OX40 agonist ivuxolimab. These receptors were taken from an adult with an advanced solid tumor such as melanoma, head and neck, liver or kidney cancer.

The rearrangement links TRBV4-1 to TRBJ1-3, with 10 bases fitting TRBD1. The V segment lost 0 bases and the J segment 7 bases; nucleotides outside the gene matches: 3. Germline V lookup: CDR1 MGHRA, CDR2 YSYEKL. This CDR3 is built from 15 residues. CDR3 in DNA: TGCGCCAGCAGCCAAGATGAGGGACAGGGGAACACCATATATTTT. Its protein is CASSQDEGQGNTIYF.

The J gene is TRBJ1-3, the V gene TRBV6-1, with unresolved D. V was shortened by 0 bases and J by 4 bases, with 10 bases between the two germline ends. CDR1 MNHNS and CDR2 SASEGT come from the germline V gene. The CDR3 runs 15 residues. The CDR3 sequence is CASSEAEGSGNTIYF. The CDR3 DNA reads as TGTGCCAGCAGTGAAGCGGAGGGATCAGGAAACACCATATATTTT.

The rearrangement uses TRBV5-1 and TRBJ2-1, with 8 bases aligning to TRBD2. V lost 4 bases and J lost 4; bases outside the gene matches: 4. CDR3 length: 14 amino acids. Germline V gene data show CDR1 as SGHRS and CDR2 as YFSETQ. The CDR3, as DNA: TGCGCCAGCAGCGTTTCGGGAGGGTACAATGAGCAGTTCTTC. Its translation is CASSVSGGYNEQFF.

The chain carries TRBV18 and TRBJ1-4; D gene unclear. Germline V CDR1 and CDR2: KGHSH, LQKENI. This CDR3 has 15 amino acids. Trimming pared 2 bases from V and 1 base from J, leaving 8 bases between. The CDR3 DNA sequence: TGTGCCAGCTCACCATATACGGAAACTAATGAAAAACTGTTTTTT. Its translation is CASSPYTETNEKLFF.

The chain couples TRBV5-6 to TRBJ2-2, with 8 nucleotides matching TRBD2. The germline V gene encodes CDR1 SGHDT and CDR2 YYEEEE. The CDR3 length is 16 residues. V lost 3 bases to trimming and J lost 1 base; unmatched junction nucleotides: 5. In nucleotides, the CDR3 is TGTGCCAGCAGCTCCTCTCTAGCGGGGAACACCGGGGAGCTGTTTTTT. Translating it yields CASSSSLAGNTGELFF. Drawing the rest from reference TRBV5-6 and TRBJ2-2, the complete variable domain is DAGVTQSPTHLIKTRGQQVTLRCSPKSGHDTVSWYQQALGQGPQFIFQYYEEEERQRGNFPDRFSGHQFPNYSSELNVNALLLGDSALYLCASSSSLAGNTGELFFGEGSRLTVL.